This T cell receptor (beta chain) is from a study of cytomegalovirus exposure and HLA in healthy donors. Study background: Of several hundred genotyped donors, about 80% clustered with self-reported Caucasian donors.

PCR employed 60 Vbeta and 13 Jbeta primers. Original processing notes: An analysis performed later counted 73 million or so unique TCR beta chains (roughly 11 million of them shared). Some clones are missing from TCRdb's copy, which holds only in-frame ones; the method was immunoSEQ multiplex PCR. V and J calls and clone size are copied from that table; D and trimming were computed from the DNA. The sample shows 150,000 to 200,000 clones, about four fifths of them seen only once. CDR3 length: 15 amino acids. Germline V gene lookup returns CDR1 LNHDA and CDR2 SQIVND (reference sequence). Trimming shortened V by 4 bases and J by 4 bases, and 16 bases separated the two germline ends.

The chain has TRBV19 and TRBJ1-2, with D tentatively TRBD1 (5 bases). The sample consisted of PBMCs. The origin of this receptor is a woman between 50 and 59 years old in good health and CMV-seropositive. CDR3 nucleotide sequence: TGTGCCAGTAGTACGCCCAGGGTATTGATCTATGGCTACACCTTC. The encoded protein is CASSTPRVLIYGYTF.